This entry concerns a single T cell receptor (beta chain). Its matching antigen is unknown. This sample stems from a study of early T cells in non-severe SARS-CoV-2 infection. Study-wide background: Sequencing of bulk RNA from unsorted whole blood was done, without chain pairing.

Study-wide results and caveats: A preference for anti-spike CD8 responses marked VDJdb matching, which missed private and CD4 specificities.

As part of library construction, unique molecular identifiers were attached to individual cDNA molecules. TCRdb passed the 5' RACE reads through MiXCR, listing each CDR3 protein once. The repertoire consists of 80,000 to 95,000 distinct CDR3 sequences, with roughly an eighth occurring once and the leading ten covering approximately 7%. Germline V gene lookup returns CDR1 LNHNV and CDR2 YYDKDF (reference sequence). The V and J ends lost 1 base and 5 bases, in that order; junction bases with no gene match: 0. The CDR3 is made up of 14 amino acids. The gene calls are TRBV15 and TRBJ1-5; 9 nucleotides line up with TRBD1. The TCR originated in an adult who was a healthcare worker with PCR-confirmed SARS-CoV-2 infection or an uninfected control (not recorded which). The source material was whole blood. DNA of the CDR3: TGTGCCACCAGCAGAGGACAGGGGGATCAGCCCCAGCATTTT. Translation: CATSRGQGDQPQHF.